The entry that follows covers one T cell receptor (beta chain) sequence. The antigen it recognizes is unknown. One base away there is no much larger clone; base qualities are not given. This sample is part of a study of T-cell memory formation after mild COVID-19 (TCRdb year 2021). Background for the entire study: Most TCR sequence clusters were specific to one of the two donors. The cohort was made up of two young adult volunteers, one female and one male, who were previously healthy. Longitudinal TCRalpha and TCRbeta repertoire sequencing tracked T-cell clones expanding and contracting after mild COVID-19 in two donors.

The cysteine opens and the phenylalanine closes a CDR3 of 15 amino acids. Just CDR3 DNA is preserved here, 45 bases in frame from base 1. V is cut back by 6 bases and J by 3 bases, with 7 bases in the junction unmatched. According to the germline V gene (reference sequence), CDR1 reads SEHNR and CDR2 reads FQNEAQ. The paper as a whole reports these results and caveats: Some responding clones were found in pre-infection memory, which suggests that pre-existing cross-reactive memory T cells took part in the SARS-CoV-2 response. Contracting CD4+ clones appeared mostly in the CM and EM memory subsets, whereas CD8+ clones were enriched in EMRA. Clones that contracted from day 15 to 85 showed balanced CD4/CD8 phenotypes, whereas a second wave of clones that expanded from day 15 to 37 leaned towards CD4+. The study included only two mild cases, and larger cohorts that include severe cases with pre-infection samples were judged to be necessary. Whether the second-wave clones peaking on day 37 were SARS-CoV-2 specific was not confirmed.

Ficoll-Paque density gradient centrifugation was used to isolate PBMCs. Sequencing was carried out with an Illumina NovaSeq 6000. Using 5'RACE with constant-segment primers, TCRalpha and TCRbeta cDNA libraries were constructed, with sample barcodes and unique molecular identifiers added in the process. RNA was extracted from every sample with Trizol reagent. The libraries were amplified in two PCR steps, and the second step added a second sample barcode and Illumina TruSeq adapters. Sequencing of the libraries was done on an Illumina NovaSeq, producing 2 x 150 bp paired-end reads. The study's own analysis went as follows. The reads were demultiplexed and collapsed into UMI-guided consensus sequences using migec v1.2.7. Using mixcr v2.1.11, UMI consensuses were aligned to TRA and TRB V and J templates and then assembled into clonotypes. A clonotype was counted as expanded or contracted only when both edgeR and NoisET called the clonotype significant, with the noise models trained on biological replicates. For edgeR calls, the thresholds were a false discovery rate-adjusted p below 0.01 and a log2 fold-change of 1. As an exploratory analysis of dynamics, PCA with hierarchical clustering was applied to max-normalized trajectories of the 1000 most abundant clonotypes. Separately sequenced CD4+ and CD8+ repertoires were used to assign a CD4 or CD8 phenotype to each responding clone. The raw public data were reprocessed by TCRdb itself: fastp quality trimming at Q25, MiXCR clonotype calling, in-frame beta chains only. Each CDR3 protein appears once, grouped with its most common genes and DNA. These V and J calls rely on TCRdb rather than the paper's analysis. Recorded for this sample are under 150,000 distinct CDR3 sequences; about 24% of them occurred a single time. The top ten constitute about 42% of the sample.

This receptor chain uses TRBV7-9 and TRBJ1-2; TRBD1 lines up with 10 middle nucleotides. The source is a man aged 18 to 30 who had mild COVID-19 (a few samples of this study predate the infection). The sample titles of this study are shuffled in the database, so cell type and time point are left out; the donor was told from shared clones. The sample taken for sequencing was PBMCs or a T cell subset sorted from them (not recorded which). CDR3 sequence: CASRQTGGKYYGYTF. The nucleotides are TGTGCCAGCAGGCAGACAGGGGGCAAGTACTATGGCTACACCTTC.